The next 8 T cell receptor beta chains were all read from a single sample in a study of technical replicates of blood from a few donors. Libraries were prepared by immunoSEQ multiplex PCR; TCRdb keeps only in-frame clonotypes and omits some of them. The sample holds some 85,000 clones, 90% to 95% seen once. Sequenced material: T cells isolated from PBMCs. These receptors were obtained from a human donor in good health.

The chain employs TRBV7-8 and TRBJ2-1, with a possible D match to TRBD1 (5 bases). The CDR3 covers 15 residues. V lost 2 bases and J lost 7, with 15 bases in between. The V gene's germline CDR1 is SGHVS and CDR2 FQNEAQ. The CDR3 here is CASSLRQGSSNEQFF. The CDR3, as DNA: TGTGCCAGCAGCTTAAGGCAGGGTAGTAGTAATGAGCAGTTCTTC.

The chain has TRBV2 and TRBJ2-1; D perhaps matches TRBD1 (5 bases). Germline-derived CDR1 and CDR2 are SNHLY and FYNNEI. The CDR3 length is 15 residues. Trimming took off 6 bases at V and 0 bases at J, with 12 bases between the two ends. The chain's CDR3 is CASRMSDSSYNEQFF. Written as DNA, the CDR3 is TGTGCCAGCAGAATGAGCGACAGCTCCTACAATGAGCAGTTCTTC.

The chain combines TRBV28 with TRBJ2-1; 8 bases are a match to TRBD1. The length of the CDR3 is 14 residues. V gave up 5 bases and J gave up 4 bases; unmatched junction bases: 4. CDR1 and CDR2 from the germline V gene are MDHEN and SYDVKM. The chain's CDR3 is CASSTGQEYNEQFF. The CDR3 DNA follows: TGTGCCAGCAGTACGGGACAGGAATACAATGAGCAGTTCTTC. Variable domain in full (rest from reference TRBV28 and TRBJ2-1): DVKVTQSSRYLVKRTGEKVFLECVQDMDHENMFWYRQDPGLGLRLIYFSYDVKMKEKGDIPEGYSVSREKKERFSLILESASTNQTSMYLCASSTGQEYNEQFFGPGTRLTVL.

V and J are TRBV10-3 and TRBJ2-7; the match to TRBD1 covers 8 bases. The germline V gene encodes CDR1 ENHRY and CDR2 SYGVKD. This CDR3 has 15 residues. With 1 base clipped from V and 5 bases from J, the junction kept 7 bases outside the gene matches. The CDR3 reads CAISELKQGVHEQYF. The CDR3 region has the DNA TGTGCCATCAGTGAGTTAAAACAGGGGGTCCACGAGCAGTACTTC.

The J gene is TRBJ2-1, the V gene TRBV29-1; the D gene is possibly TRBD2 (5 bases). Deletions cut 3 bases from V and 7 bases from J, with 10 bases between. Germline V gene lookup returns CDR1 SQVTM and CDR2 ANQGSEA. There are 12 residues in the CDR3. CDR3 in amino acids: CSVELEGNEQFF. CDR3 bases: TGCAGCGTTGAGCTTGAGGGAAATGAGCAGTTCTTC.

This chain joins TRBV7-3 and TRBJ2-7; possible D gene TRBD2, 7 bases. V was clipped by 5 bases and J by 7 bases, with 15 bases between them. The CDR3 is 13 residues long. The germline V gene has CDR1 SGHTA and CDR2 FQGTGA. CDR3: CASSPAGATEQYF. Written as DNA, the CDR3 is TGTGCCAGCAGCCCGGCGGGGGCAACGGAGCAGTACTTC.

The V call is TRBV6-5, the J call TRBJ2-5; D is uncertain. Trimming took off 6 bases at V and 7 bases at J, with 12 bases between the two ends. Germline V CDR1 and CDR2: MNHEY, SVGAGI. This CDR3 comprises 12 residues. The CDR3, as DNA: TGTGCCAGCAGCCGCACAAGTGGGACCCAGTACTTC. Translating it yields CASSRTSGTQYF.

This sequence joins TRBV5-1 and TRBJ1-5, with 7 bases aligning to TRBD1. Germline trimming cut 4 bases from V and 3 bases from J; bases unmatched to any gene: 4. The CDR3 length is 14 residues. Germline-derived CDR1 and CDR2 are SGHRS and YFSETQ. The CDR3 sequence is CASSPGTDNQPQHF. The CDR3, as DNA: TGCGCCAGCAGCCCTGGGACAGACAATCAGCCCCAGCATTTT.